This TCR beta chain was sequenced for a study of T cells expressing NK-cell markers. Study overall: Sorted CD3+CD56+NKG2C+, CD3+CD56+NKG2C- and CD3+CD56-NKG2C+ T cells provided the TCR beta repertoires. The authors sequenced eight donors, of whom seven were HCMV-seropositive and one was seronegative. Study-level points and caveats: These clonotypes additionally ranked first within the CD3+CD56-NKG2C+ fraction of four donors.

TCRdb re-called the 5' RACE reads and gives one entry per CDR3 protein, without DNA. This sample's table has under 600,000 distinct CDR3 sequences. On this clonotype: Its antigen is undetermined.

The germline gives CDR1 MDHEN, CDR2 SYDVKM. The CDR3 has 17 amino acids. Sequencing was done on a sample of blood T cells: a sorted CD56 or NKG2C T cell subset, CD4+ or CD8+ T cells, or bulk PBMC T cells (not recorded which). The chain employs TRBV28 and TRBJ2-7; as DNA is missing, the TRBD2 call by TCRdb cannot be tested. The clonotype was recovered from a woman between 50 and 59 years old in good health. CDR3: CASSPLPGLAGAYEQYF. The entire variable domain, with the rest obtained from reference TRBV28 and TRBJ2-7, is as follows: DVKVTQSSRYLVKRTGEKVFLECVQDMDHENMFWYRQDPGLGLRLIYFSYDVKMKEKGDIPEGYSVSREKKERFSLILESASTNQTSMYLCASSPLPGLAGAYEQYFGPGTRLTVT.